This T cell receptor (beta chain) was found in a study of blood T cells in healthy people across ages (dated by TCRdb to between 2015 and 2017). Turning to the overall study: In model experiments, template switching captured about one uniquely barcoded TCR beta cDNA molecule for every two T cells. Using deep sequencing normalized with unique cDNA molecular identifiers, the study measured how TCR beta repertoire diversity changes with age. The donors were divided into four age groups: young (average roughly 17 years), middle-aged (around 37), aged (approximately 59) and long-lived (roughly 88). To avoid experimental bias, donors of different ages were randomly spread across the sequencing lanes. Using the same blood draw, the study looked at two additional independent replicas of 1 million unique cDNA reads for two donors, one aged 18 to 30 and the other aged 80 or older. Overall study results and their limits: Compared with the aged group, the long-lived group had more naive CD4+ T cells, fewer expanded clones and increased TCR diversity, suggesting age selection. Total diversity estimates from one million sequenced T cells were considered lower bounds and underestimates. Since profiling was done on bulk unsorted PBMCs, naive and antigen-experienced compartments could not be conclusively compared. Observed TCR beta diversity per million T cells fell roughly linearly with age, and a significant reduction was already apparent by age around 40. A strong correlation was found between observed TCR beta diversity and the percentage of naive T cells measured by flow cytometry. The CMV infection status of donors was not known, potentially confounding age-related changes in expanded clonotypes.

Library prep was done by 5' RACE. The instrument given in TCRdb is Illumina HiSeq 2500. A second roughly 7 to 11 cycle PCR used a sample-barcoded 5' primer and a J-beta primer mix. A template-switch 5' adaptor carrying 12 random nucleotides introduced a unique molecular identifier onto each TCR beta cDNA molecule. Each sample yielded at least 2.5 million CDR3-containing paired-end reads. The Mint cDNA synthesis kit, primed by a TRBC-specific oligonucleotide, was used to synthesize first-strand cDNA from all RNA. Following uracil-DNA glycosylase treatment, all cDNA underwent a first 18-cycle PCR with the universal primers M1SS and BC2_uni_R. The study's processing was this. Normalization of each sample was performed by random selection of 1 million high-quality reads, each carrying a distinct molecular identifier. Instead of being binned into consensus sequences, reads with shared molecular identifiers were discarded. MiTCR, with a Q25 quality threshold and the strictest error-elimination algorithm, was used for CDR3 identification, clonotype clustering and error correction. A nonparametric unseen species model using Euler transformation provided a lower-bound estimate of total TCR beta diversity. TCRdb took the public reads, trimmed them with fastp at Q25, ran MiXCR for clone calling and kept in-frame beta chains. A single entry per CDR3 protein holds the most common genes and DNA from its merged rows. TCRdb's processing, not the authors', yielded these V and J calls. The sample table shows some 900,000 distinct CDR3 sequences, and about 44% are seen once. The ten largest clones capture around 15% of the sample.

Concerning this clonotype: Its binding antigen is unknown. Base qualities are not at hand, and no much larger clone is one base apart.

The CDR3 has 15 amino acids, counting the end cysteine and phenylalanine. Kept here is only the CDR3 DNA, which spans 45 bases and is read in frame from base 1. At the junction V is shortened by 5 bases and J by 4 bases; bases outside the gene matches: 8. In the germline V gene (reference sequence), CDR1 corresponds to SEHNR and CDR2 to FQNEAQ. The donors were roughly 39 Caucasian individuals from Russia, aged 6 to 90 years, who were systemically healthy. Each donor gave 9.5 to 10 milliliters of peripheral blood, drawn into EDTA-treated Vacutainer tubes. Ficoll-Paque density-gradient centrifugation was used to isolate PBMCs, with at least 6.5 million per sample. Total RNA, at least 6 micrograms per sample, was extracted from PBMCs with Trizol reagent. For every donor, flow cytometry on a PBMC aliquot measured the percentage of naive CD45RAhigh/CD27high T cells.

In this chain, TRBV7-9 is recombined with TRBJ1-3; 7 bases in between match TRBD1. Sequencing was performed on blood. This receptor was identified in a young man in good health. DNA sequence: TGTGCCAGCAGCCTATCACAGGGGACAGGAAACACCATATATTTT. This encodes CASSLSQGTGNTIYF.